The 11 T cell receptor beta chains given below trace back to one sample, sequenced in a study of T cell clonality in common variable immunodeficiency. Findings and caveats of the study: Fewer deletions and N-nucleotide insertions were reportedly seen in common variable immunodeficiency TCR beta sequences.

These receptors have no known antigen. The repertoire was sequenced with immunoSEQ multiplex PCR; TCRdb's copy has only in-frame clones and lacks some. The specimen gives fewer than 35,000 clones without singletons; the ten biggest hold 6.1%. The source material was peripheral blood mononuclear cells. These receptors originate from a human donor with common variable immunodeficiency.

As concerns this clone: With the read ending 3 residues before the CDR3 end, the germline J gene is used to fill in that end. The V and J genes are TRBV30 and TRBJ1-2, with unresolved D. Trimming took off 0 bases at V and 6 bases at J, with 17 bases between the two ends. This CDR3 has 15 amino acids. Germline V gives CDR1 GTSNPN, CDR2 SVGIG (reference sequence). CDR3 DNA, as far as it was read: TGTGCCTGGAGTGTAAGAGCAGATAATAGGGATGGC. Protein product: CAWSVRADNRDG. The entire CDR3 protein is CAWSVRADNRDGYTF.

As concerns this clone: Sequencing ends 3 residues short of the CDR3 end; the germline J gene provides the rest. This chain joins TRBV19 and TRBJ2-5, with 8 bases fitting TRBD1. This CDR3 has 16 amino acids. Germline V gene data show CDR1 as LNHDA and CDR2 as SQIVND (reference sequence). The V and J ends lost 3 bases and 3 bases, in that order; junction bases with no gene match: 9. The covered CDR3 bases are TGTGCCAGTAGTATGGGCAGGGGGCTCAACAAAGAGACC. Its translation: CASSMGRGLNKET. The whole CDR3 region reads CASSMGRGLNKETQYF.

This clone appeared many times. The CDR3: CSARVAAGNTIYF. The sequenced CDR3 bases are TGCAGTGCTAGAGTAGCCGCTGGAAACACC. The V gene is TRBV20-1, the J gene TRBJ1-3; no clear D gene. The read terminates 3 residues before the CDR3 end, so the remaining end is supplied by the germline J gene. This CDR3 comprises 13 residues. Germline CDR1 reads DFQATT; CDR2 reads SNEGSKA (reference sequence). Trimming took 1 base from V and 2 from J, leaving 6 bases between them.

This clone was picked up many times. The sequenced CDR3 bases are TGTGCCAGCAGCTCCTCTGGACAGGGGGCCTATACGACCCACTTCAAAAACATT. Translation: CASSSSGQGAYTTHFKNI. The entire CDR3 is CASSSSGQGAYTTHFKNIQYF. The chain carries TRBV7-1 and TRBJ2-4; TRBD1 agrees at 11 bases. The sequence runs out 3 residues before the end of the CDR3; the remainder is reconstructed from the germline J gene. Being an ORF, TRBV7-1 has a function that is uncertain. Unmatched junction bases numbered 19, after V lost 3 bases and J lost 3 bases. This CDR3 comprises 21 residues.

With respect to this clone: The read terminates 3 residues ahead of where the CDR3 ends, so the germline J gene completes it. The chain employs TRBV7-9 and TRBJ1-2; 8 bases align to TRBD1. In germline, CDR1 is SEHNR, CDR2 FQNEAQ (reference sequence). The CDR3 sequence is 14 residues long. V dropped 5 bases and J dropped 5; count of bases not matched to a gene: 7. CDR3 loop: CASSQADRDYGYTF. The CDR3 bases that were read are TGTGCCAGCAGCCAGGCGGACAGGGATTATGGC.

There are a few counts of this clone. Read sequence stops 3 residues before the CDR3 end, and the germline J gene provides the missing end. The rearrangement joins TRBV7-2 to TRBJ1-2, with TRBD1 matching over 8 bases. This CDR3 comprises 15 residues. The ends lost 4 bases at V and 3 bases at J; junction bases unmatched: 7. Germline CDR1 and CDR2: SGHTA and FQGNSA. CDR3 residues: CASSSRTGFDYGYTF. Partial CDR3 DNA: TGTGCCAGCAGCTCCCGGACAGGGTTTGACTATGGC.

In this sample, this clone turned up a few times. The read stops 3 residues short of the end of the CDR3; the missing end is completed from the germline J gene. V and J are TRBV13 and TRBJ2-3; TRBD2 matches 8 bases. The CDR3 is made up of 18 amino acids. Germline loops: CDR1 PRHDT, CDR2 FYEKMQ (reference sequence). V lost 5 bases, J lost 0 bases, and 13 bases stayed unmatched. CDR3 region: CASSPTSPGGGSTDTQYF. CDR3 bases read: TGTGCCAGCAGCCCCACCAGCCCGGGCGGGGGGAGCACAGATACG.

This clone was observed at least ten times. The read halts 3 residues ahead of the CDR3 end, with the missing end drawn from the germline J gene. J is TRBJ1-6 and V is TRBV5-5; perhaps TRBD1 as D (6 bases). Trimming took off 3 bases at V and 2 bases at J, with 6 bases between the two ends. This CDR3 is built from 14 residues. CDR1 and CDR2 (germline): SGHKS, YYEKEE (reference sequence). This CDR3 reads CASSWDTYNSPLHF. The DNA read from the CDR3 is TGTGCCAGCAGCTGGGACACCTATAATTCACCC.

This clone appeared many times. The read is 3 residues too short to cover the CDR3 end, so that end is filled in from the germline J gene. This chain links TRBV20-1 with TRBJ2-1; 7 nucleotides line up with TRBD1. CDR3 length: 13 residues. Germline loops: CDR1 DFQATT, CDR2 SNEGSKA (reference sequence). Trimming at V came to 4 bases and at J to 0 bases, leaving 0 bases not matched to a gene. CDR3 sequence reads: CSATGGSYNEQFF. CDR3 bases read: TGCAGTGCTACAGGGGGCTCCTACAATGAG.

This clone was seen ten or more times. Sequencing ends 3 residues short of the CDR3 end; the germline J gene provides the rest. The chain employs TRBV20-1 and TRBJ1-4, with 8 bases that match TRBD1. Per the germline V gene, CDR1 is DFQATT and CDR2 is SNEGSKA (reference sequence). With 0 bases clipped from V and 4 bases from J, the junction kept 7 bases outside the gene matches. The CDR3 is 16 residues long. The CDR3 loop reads CSARDWGTGDNEKLFF. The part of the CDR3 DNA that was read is TGCAGTGCTAGAGATTGGGGGACAGGAGATAATGAAAAA.

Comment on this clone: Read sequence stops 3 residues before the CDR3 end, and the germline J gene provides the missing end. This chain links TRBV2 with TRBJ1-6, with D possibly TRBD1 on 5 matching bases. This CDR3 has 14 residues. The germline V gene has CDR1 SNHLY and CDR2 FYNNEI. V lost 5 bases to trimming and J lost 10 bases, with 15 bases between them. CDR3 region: CASSPTDSRSPLHF. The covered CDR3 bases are TGTGCCAGCAGTCCAACTGACAGCCGGTCACCC.